This T cell receptor beta chain appears in the sequencing data of a study of PD-1 blockade in classical Hodgkin lymphoma. J lost 0 bases, V lost 3 bases, and 6 bases had no gene match. CDR1 SGDLS and CDR2 YYNGEE come from the germline V gene. The CDR3 loop spans 16 amino acids. Time point here: newly diagnosed, previously untreated cHL patient sample. It was PBMCs in newly diagnosed, untreated classical Hodgkin lymphoma that served as comparison. TCRdb's copy holds only in-frame clones and misses some; the assay was immunoSEQ multiplex PCR. The sample has approximately 45,000 clones; more than 75% are singletons.

V gene TRBV9 combines with J gene TRBJ2-1; 7 bases agree with TRBD1. Sequences were obtained from peripheral blood mononuclear cells (PBMCs). The clonotype comes from a human donor with classical Hodgkin lymphoma. The CDR3 loop is CASSGPGQSSYNEQFF. DNA of the CDR3: TGTGCCAGCAGCGGCCCGGGACAGAGCTCCTACAATGAGCAGTTCTTC.